One sample yielded the 9 T cell receptor beta chains listed below, sequenced in a study of tumor-infiltrating lymphocytes in primary liver carcinoma. Alongside blood RNA obtained from unsorted whole blood, germline DNA was also extracted. Production of TCR beta cDNA used 500 ng total RNA together with a constant-region primer. TCR beta libraries came from three nested multiplex PCR rounds using slightly modified ARM-PCR. Two initial PCR rounds of ten to eleven cycles each paired TRBV1-TRBV30 forward primers with a C-beta reverse primer. TCRdb redid the calling of the multiplex PCR reads with MiXCR, one entry per CDR3 protein. The sample yields approximately 300,000 distinct CDR3 sequences, 55% to 65% seen once. The sample was peripheral blood. These receptors all stem from a man aged 40-55 years with primary liver carcinoma and hepatitis B virus infection.

The rearrangement joins TRBV11-2 to TRBJ2-5, with 7 positions matching TRBD2. CDR3 length: 14 residues. The trim removed 7 bases at V and 1 base at J, leaving 6 bases unmatched. Germline lookup yields CDR1 SGHAT and CDR2 FQNNGV. The DNA of the CDR3 is TGTGCCAGCATCAGAGCGGGGATCCAAGAGACCCAGTACTTC. Amino acid sequence: CASIRAGIQETQYF.

Regarding this clonotype: One base away lies a much larger clone, so this may be a sequencing read error. The rearrangement joins TRBV12-3 or TRBV12-4 to TRBJ2-5; the D gene is possibly TRBD2 (5 bases). The CDR3 covers 14 residues. CDR3 in DNA: TGTGCCAGCAGTTTTGGAGGCAACCAAGGGACCCAGTACTTC. This encodes CASSFGGNQGTQYF.

As to this clonotype: Just one base apart from a much larger clone, this may be a read error. The rearrangement uses TRBV6-1 and TRBJ2-2; D might be TRBD1 (5 bases). The germline V gene has CDR1 MNHNS and CDR2 SASEGT. Trimming cost V 9 bases and J 0 bases, with 17 bases left between them. The length of the CDR3 is 16 residues. CDR3 in amino acids: CARILQGSPNTGELFF. The CDR3 DNA sequence: TGTGCCAGAATTCTGCAGGGTTCCCCGAACACCGGGGAGCTGTTTTTT.

With regard to this clonotype: A much larger clone differs from this one at a single base, so this may be a read error. The chain combines TRBV6-1 with TRBJ1-1; 10 nucleotides match TRBD1. There are 13 residues in the CDR3. Germline lookup yields CDR1 MNHNS and CDR2 SASEGT. The CDR3 sequence: CDSSPWDRGEAFF. CDR3 in DNA: TGTGACAGCAGTCCGTGGGACAGGGGAGAAGCTTTCTTT.

Concerning this clonotype itself: A junction end diverges from the germline sequence, so it may reflect a read error. The chain combines TRBV6-6 with TRBJ2-1; D is perhaps TRBD1 (6 bases). The CDR3 loop spans 13 amino acids. From germline, CDR1 is MNHNY and CDR2 SVGAGI (reference sequence). CDR3 region: CASTYREYNEQFF. The CDR3 nucleotides are TGTGCCAGCACTTACAGGGAATACAATGAGCAGTTCTTC.

Worth noting for this clonotype: With a much larger clone just one base away, this may be a read error. This sequence joins TRBV6-1 and TRBJ2-1; tentatively, D is TRBD2 (6 bases). Trimming left V 4 bases short and J 0 bases short, with 22 bases between. Germline CDR1 is MNHNS and CDR2 is SASEGT. CDR3 size: 19 residues. The CDR3 sequence: CASSGRLVGGRSSYNEQFF. CDR3 bases: TGTGCCAGCAGTGGTCGACTAGTGGGAGGCCGCAGCTCCTACAATGAGCAGTTCTTC.

On this clonotype itself: A read error may explain this, as a much larger clone is one base away. The chain has TRBV6-5 and TRBJ2-1; 7 nucleotides match TRBD1. Germline V lookup: CDR1 MNHEY, CDR2 SVGAGI. The trim removed 5 bases at V and 8 bases at J, leaving 6 bases unmatched. The CDR3 spans 13 residues. This CDR3 reads CASSGGQMDEQFF. CDR3 sequence (DNA): TGTGCCAGCAGTGGGGGACAGATGGATGAGCAGTTCTTC.

This clonotype was seen at least ten times. This rearrangement joins TRBV6-5 to TRBJ1-1; D unclear. The germline gives CDR1 MNHEY, CDR2 SVGAGI. V dropped 6 bases and J dropped 2 bases, with 10 bases sitting between them. This CDR3 contains 13 residues. For the CDR3, the DNA is TGTGCCAGCAGATCCGGTCTTAACACTGAAGCTTTCTTT. Translated: CASRSGLNTEAFF.

The genes are TRBV24-1 and TRBJ1-1; maybe TRBD1 (6 bases). This CDR3 is 14 amino acids long. Between the trimmed V and J ends, which lost 6 bases and 1 base, there was a span of 11 bases. The germline V gene encodes CDR1 KGHDR and CDR2 SFDVKD. Here the CDR3 DNA reads TGTGCCACCAGTTCGGGACAATGGAACACTGAAGCTTTCTTT. Its protein product is CATSSGQWNTEAFF.